Here is one TCR beta chain with its context. This clonotype occurred a few times. Its antigen is still unknown. Qualities for individual bases were not recorded, and no much larger clone is one base off. This sample was taken from a study of CD8 T cells in ankylosing spondylitis (dated by TCRdb to 2017 to 2019). Regarding the study in general: The study set out to find disease-linked TCR variants by profiling T cell receptor beta repertoires in ankylosing spondylitis patients and healthy donors. Samples of peripheral blood were taken, and for ankylosing spondylitis patients, synovial fluid was collected as well. The full study cohort comprised about 24 ankylosing spondylitis patients and over 95 healthy donors. Overall study results and their limits: The disease-linked clones showed a CD8+ phenotype and occurred at relatively low frequencies in peripheral blood. Some motif variants had previously been reported in the synovial fluid and blood of reactive arthritis patients, which suggests shared mechanisms of disease initiation. A TCR beta motif made up of several highly homologous amino acid variants appeared to be characteristic of blood from ankylosing spondylitis patients. The disease-linked clones were reported as significantly enriched in matched synovial fluid samples from ankylosing spondylitis patients.

V and J lose 1 base and 7 bases, and a span of 11 bases separates them. The CDR3 runs 14 amino acids, cysteine and phenylalanine included. The only DNA kept is the CDR3, 42 bases in frame from the first base. Instrument used: Illumina HiSeq 2500. TCR beta libraries were prepared by quantitative 5'-RACE with molecular barcodes. On the authors' methods: To identify disease-linked TCR variants, a new computational method was used, one built on a probabilistic model of VDJ rearrangement. The public reads were reanalyzed by TCRdb: fastp trimming at Q25, MiXCR alignment, in-frame beta chains only. Each CDR3 protein appears once, grouped with its most common genes and DNA. These V and J calls derive from TCRdb rather than the authors' analysis. In all, the sample holds 310,000 or so distinct CDR3 sequences, and around 18% of those were seen once. The ten biggest clones cover roughly 8% of the sample.

The chain is assembled from TRBV12-3 or TRBV12-4 and TRBJ2-1; the D gene is unclear. The sample was blood, either unsorted or a sorted T cell fraction (not recorded which). The TCR was taken from a male donor with ankylosing spondylitis or in good health (not recorded which). The DNA sequence reads TGTGCCAGCAGTTTAGTTGGTAGATCGAATGAGCAGTTCTTC. This translates into CASSLVGRSNEQFF.